This T cell receptor beta chain was sequenced for a study of blood T cell repertoires in COVID-19. Authors' data handling: Researchers report that nucleated cell counts were estimated from reference gene primer amplification. This table comes from immunoSEQ multiplex PCR, and its TCRdb copy is limited to in-frame clones, with some not included. Clone size and the V and J calls come from that table; the DNA yielded D and trimming. This sample has about 170,000 clones, with around 84% found just once. This CDR3 is 16 amino acids long. Trimming took off 5 bases at V and 3 bases at J, with 19 bases between the two ends. Germline CDR1 and CDR2: LNHDA and SQIVND (reference sequence).

The chain employs TRBV19 and TRBJ1-1; weak D call: TRBD1 (6 bases). Material: peripheral blood. The TCR comes from a man aged 45-65 years with active or convalescent COVID-19. CDR3 coding DNA: TGTGCCAGTAGTCCGAGGGCCGGGACACAGGACACTGAAGCTTTCTTT. Encoded protein: CASSPRAGTQDTEAFF.